The clone carrying this T cell receptor (beta chain) appeared a single time. No antigen is known for it. The repertoire was sequenced with immunoSEQ multiplex PCR; TCRdb's copy has only in-frame clones and lacks some. The sample includes around 45,000 clones, around 80% of them seen just once. Looked up from germline, CDR1 is KGHSH and CDR2 is LQKENI. CDR3 size: 11 residues. Trimming took 6 bases from V and 9 from J, leaving 9 bases between them. This sample stems from a study of OX40 agonist ivuxolimab in advanced cancers. Overall study results and limits: Among the lowest levels of clonal expansion were found in partial responders at 0.1-3.0 mg/kg.

Sequencing used CD4+ or CD8+ T cells sorted from blood, obtained in a trial of the OX40 agonist ivuxolimab. The sequence derives from an adult with an advanced solid tumor such as melanoma, head and neck, liver or kidney cancer. This chain connects TRBV18 to TRBJ2-1; unclear D gene. The CDR3 is CASSPGLEQFF. The CDR3 DNA follows: TGTGCCAGCTCCCCTGGGCTTGAGCAGTTCTTC.